Presented here are 10 T cell receptor beta chains from one specimen sequenced in a study of CD8 T cells in ankylosing spondylitis. General observations from the study: About 8 highly homologous variants made up a TCR beta motif, and this motif appeared characteristic of ankylosing spondylitis blood.

No antigen is known for these receptors. One entry per CDR3 protein, called by TCRdb with MiXCR from the 5' RACE reads. The table records around 94,000 distinct CDR3 sequences, about 9% of them present only once. The specimen sequenced was blood, either unsorted or a sorted T cell fraction (not recorded which). The receptors stem from a male donor with ankylosing spondylitis.

CDR3 protein: CSARWVGNEQFF. CDR3 sequence (DNA): TGCAGTGCTAGATGGGTCGGCAATGAGCAGTTCTTC. The chain is built from TRBV20-1 and TRBJ2-1; D not certain. Germline V lookup: CDR1 DFQATT, CDR2 SNEGSKA (reference sequence). This CDR3 is 12 amino acids long. The V end lost 2 bases, the J end lost 6 bases, and 8 bases lay between the germline ends.

This clonotype was detected a few times. The chain joins TRBV24-1 to TRBJ1-2, with 7 bases fitting TRBD1. Germline V gives CDR1 KGHDR, CDR2 SFDVKD. The J segment lost 4 bases and the V segment lost 5 bases, leaving 3 bases of the junction unmatched. The CDR3 spans 13 residues. The CDR3 bases are TGTGCCACCAGTGGGGACAGCGGCTATGGCTACACCTTC. It yields the protein CATSGDSGYGYTF.

This clonotype has more than one count but fewer than ten. This chain connects TRBV19 to TRBJ2-1; no clear D gene. V was trimmed by 2 bases and J by 0 bases, leaving 8 bases between them. The CDR3 loop spans 15 amino acids. The germline gives CDR1 LNHDA, CDR2 SQIVND (reference sequence). The CDR3 coding sequence is TGTGCCAGTAGTATAAGTTTTCGCTCCTACAATGAGCAGTTCTTC. Its translation is CASSISFRSYNEQFF.

At least ten counts were recorded for this clonotype. The chain uses TRBV4-1 and TRBJ2-2, with D unresolved. Trimming took off 1 base at V and 4 bases at J, with 22 bases between the two ends. CDR3 length: 19 residues. Germline CDR1 MGHRA, CDR2 YSYEKL. The CDR3: CASSQAPFPELVATGELFF. The CDR3 nucleotides read TGCGCCAGCAGCCAAGCCCCTTTTCCCGAGCTAGTCGCCACCGGGGAGCTGTTTTTT.

This clonotype was counted many times. The J gene is TRBJ2-1, the V gene TRBV11-2; D ambiguous. The CDR3 sequence is 12 residues long. V lost 6 bases to trimming and J lost 4 bases, with 7 bases between them. CDR1 and CDR2 from the germline V gene are SGHAT and FQNNGV. The CDR3 region has the DNA TGTGCCAGCAGGCTTGGGTACAATGAGCAGTTCTTC. Translation: CASRLGYNEQFF.

This clonotype was seen repeatedly, ten times or more. The rearrangement links TRBV13 to TRBJ1-2; no clear D. The CDR3 extends over 17 amino acids. V lost 0 bases to trimming and J lost 4 bases, with 18 bases between them. CDR1 PRHDT and CDR2 FYEKMQ come from the germline V gene (reference sequence). CDR3 residues: CASSLGALDREAYGYTF. As DNA, the CDR3 is TGTGCCAGCAGCTTAGGGGCCCTAGACCGGGAGGCCTATGGCTACACCTTC. The full variable domain, in which reference TRBV13 and TRBJ1-2 provide the parts outside the CDR3, is AAGVIQSPRHLIKEKRETATLKCYPIPRHDTVYWYQQGPGQDPQFLISFYEKMQSDKGSIPDRFSAQQFSDYHSELNMSSLELGDSALYFCASSLGALDREAYGYTFGSGTRLTVV.

The chain combines TRBV19 with TRBJ2-1; 10 bases match TRBD2. Per the germline V gene, CDR1 is LNHDA and CDR2 is SQIVND (reference sequence). Germline trimming cut 10 bases from V and 7 bases from J; bases unmatched to any gene: 7. The CDR3 runs 13 residues. The CDR3 is CATAGLAINEQFF. For the CDR3, the DNA is TGTGCCACCGCGGGACTAGCGATTAATGAGCAGTTCTTC.

The rearrangement links TRBV11-3 to TRBJ2-5, with a weak D call TRBD1 (6 bases). Germline V gene sequence: CDR1 SGHNT, CDR2 YENEEA. Trimming left V 5 bases short and J 0 bases short, with 10 bases between. The CDR3 has 14 amino acids. CDR3 sequence reads: CASSPQGHQETQYF. Here the CDR3 DNA reads TGTGCCAGCAGCCCACAGGGCCACCAAGAGACCCAGTACTTC.

The chain has TRBV7-8 and TRBJ2-1; D gene ambiguous. The CDR3 consists of 14 residues. Trimming left V 5 bases short and J 6 bases short, with 14 bases between. CDR1 is SGHVS, CDR2 FQNEAQ, per germline. The CDR3, as DNA: TGTGCCAGCAGCCTTAGTGGGTTATCCAATGAGCAGTTCTTC. Translated, it gives CASSLSGLSNEQFF.

This clonotype was observed at least ten times. The chain uses TRBV12-2 and TRBJ2-3. TRBV12-2 is given as a pseudogene. This CDR3 has 13 residues. For the CDR3, the DNA is TGTGCAAGTCGAGACGGGTGCACAGATACGCAGTATTTT. Protein sequence: CASRDGCTDTQYF.